This T cell receptor (beta chain) appears in the sequencing data of a study of graft-versus-host responses after intestinal transplantation. The V and J ends lost 8 bases and 5 bases respectively, with 6 bases between them. Germline CDR1 and CDR2: KGHSH and LQKENI. CDR3 length: 11 amino acids. As concerns this clone: Its target is not known.

The repertoire was sequenced with immunoSEQ multiplex PCR; TCRdb's copy has only in-frame clones and lacks some. There are 100,000 or so clones in the sample; roughly 91% occur only once, and 0.95% to 1.3% lies in the top ten. The clonotype comes from a human donor who was the organ donor for an intestinal transplant. Sequencing was performed on unstimulated CD8+ T cells sorted from spleen or lymph node cells, taken before transplant. This chain uses TRBV18 with TRBJ2-2; D might be TRBD2 (5 bases). The CDR3 DNA sequence: TGTGCCAGCGCGGGTACCGGGGAGCTGTTTTTT. The encoded protein is CASAGTGELFF. The whole variable domain, remainder taken from reference TRBV18 and TRBJ2-2, is NAGVMQNPRHLVRRRGQEARLRCSPMKGHSHVYWYRQLPEEGLKFMVYLQKENIIDESGMPKERFSAEFPKEGPSILRIQQVVRGDSAAYFCASAGTGELFFGEGSRLTVL.